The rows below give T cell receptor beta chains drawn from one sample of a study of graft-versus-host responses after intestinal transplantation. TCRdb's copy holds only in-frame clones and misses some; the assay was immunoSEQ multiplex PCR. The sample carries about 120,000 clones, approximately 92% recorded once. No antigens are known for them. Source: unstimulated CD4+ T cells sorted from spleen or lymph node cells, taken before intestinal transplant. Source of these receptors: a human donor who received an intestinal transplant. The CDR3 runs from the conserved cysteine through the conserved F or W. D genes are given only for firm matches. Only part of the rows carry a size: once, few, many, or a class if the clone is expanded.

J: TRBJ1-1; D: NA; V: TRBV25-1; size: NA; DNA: TGTGCCAGCAGTGAATACGGAGTCATGAACACTGAAGCTTTCTTT; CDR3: CASSEYGVMNTEAFF
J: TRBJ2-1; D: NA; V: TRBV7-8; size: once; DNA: TGTGCCAGCAGTGCCTCTCTAGCGCATGCCTACAATGAGCAGTTCTTC; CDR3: CASSASLAHAYNEQFF
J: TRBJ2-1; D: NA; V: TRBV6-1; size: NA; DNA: TGTGCCAGCACTAGGAATTACAATGAAGGGCAGTTCTTC; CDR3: CASTRNYNEGQFF
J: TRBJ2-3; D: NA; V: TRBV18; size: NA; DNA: TGTGCCAGCTGCCAGAGAGGGAGCACAGATACGCAGTATTTT; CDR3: CASCQRGSTDTQYF
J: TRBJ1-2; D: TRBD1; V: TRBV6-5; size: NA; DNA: TGTGCCAGCAGTTACTCGCGCCTACAGGGGCGCGATCCCTTCTTC; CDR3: CASSYSRLQGRDPFF
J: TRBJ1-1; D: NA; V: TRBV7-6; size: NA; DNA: TGTGCCAGCAGCTTAGAATGCGAGCCTGAAGCTTTCTTT; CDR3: CASSLECEPEAFF
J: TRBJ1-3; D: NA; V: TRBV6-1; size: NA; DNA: TGTGCCAGCAGTGTAGGCGGATTTGCTGGAAACACCATATATTTT; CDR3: CASSVGGFAGNTIYF
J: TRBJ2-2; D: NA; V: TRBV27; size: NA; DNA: TGTGCCAGCAGTTCTAGAGCTGGGATGACCACCGCCCCCGGGGAGCTGTTTTTT; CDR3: CASSSRAGMTTAPGELFF
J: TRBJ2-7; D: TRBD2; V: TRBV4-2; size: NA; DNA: TGTGCCAGCAGCCTCTCCGGGACTAGCGGACCCTACGAGCAGTACTTC; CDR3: CASSLSGTSGPYEQYF
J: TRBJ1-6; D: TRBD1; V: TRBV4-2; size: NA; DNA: TGTGCCAGCAGCCAAGAGAAGAGAACAGGGGATTCACCCCTCCACTTT; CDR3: CASSQEKRTGDSPLHF
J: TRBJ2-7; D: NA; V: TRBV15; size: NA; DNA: TGTGCCACCAGCCGGGATTACAGGGATGGCGAGCAGTACTTC; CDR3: CATSRDYRDGEQYF
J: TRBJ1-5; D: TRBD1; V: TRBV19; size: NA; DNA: TGTGCCAGTAGTATACTCGGGACAGGGTTCTATCAGCCCCAGCATTTT; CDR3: CASSILGTGFYQPQHF
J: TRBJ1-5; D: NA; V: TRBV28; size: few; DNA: TGTGCCAGCAGCCCAGGGAATAGCAATCAGCCCCAGCATTTT; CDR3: CASSPGNSNQPQHF
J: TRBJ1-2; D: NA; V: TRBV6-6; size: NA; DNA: TGTGCCAGCAATTTCGGGGCGAGAGGCTACACCTTC; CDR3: CASNFGARGYTF
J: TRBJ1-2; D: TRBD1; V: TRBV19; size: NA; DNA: TGTGCCAGTAGTACAGGGGGGGCTAACTATGGCTACACCTTC; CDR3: CASSTGGANYGYTF
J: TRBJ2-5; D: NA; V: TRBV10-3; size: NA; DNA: TGTGCCAACTTAGGGGAGACCCAGTACTTC; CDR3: CANLGETQYF
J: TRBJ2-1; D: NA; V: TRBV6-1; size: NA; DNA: TGTGCCAGCAGTGCCGACGGCTACAATGAGCAGTTCTTC; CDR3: CASSADGYNEQFF
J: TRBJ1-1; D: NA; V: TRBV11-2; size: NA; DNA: TGTGCCAGCAGCTTAGCCACAGGGCCGAACACTGAAGCTTTCTTT; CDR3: CASSLATGPNTEAFF
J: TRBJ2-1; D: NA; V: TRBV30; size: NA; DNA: TGTGCCTGCCTACTAGCCTATGAGCAGTTCTTC; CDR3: CACLLAYEQFF
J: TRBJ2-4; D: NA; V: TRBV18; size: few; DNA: TGTGCCAGCTCACCGGTCTTCTTTTTAGGGGATGGAAACATTCAGTACTTC; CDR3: CASSPVFFLGDGNIQYF
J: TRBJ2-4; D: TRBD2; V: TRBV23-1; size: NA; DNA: TGCGCCAGCAGTCCGAGGACTAGCGGACTAGCCAAAAACATTCAGTACTTC; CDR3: CASSPRTSGLAKNIQYF
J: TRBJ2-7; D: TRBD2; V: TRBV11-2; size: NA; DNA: TGTGCCAGCAGCTTAGACGGGAGGGCCTACGAGCAGTACTTC; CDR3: CASSLDGRAYEQYF
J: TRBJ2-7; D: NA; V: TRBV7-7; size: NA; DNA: TGTGCTGGCTTGACAGTGAACTACGAGCAGTACTTC; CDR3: CAGLTVNYEQYF
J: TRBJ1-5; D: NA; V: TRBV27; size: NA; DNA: TGTGCCAGCAGTCAACGGGGGGCCCCCTTACCCCAGCATTTT; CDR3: CASSQRGAPLPQHF
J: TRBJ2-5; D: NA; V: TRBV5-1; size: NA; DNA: TGCGCCAGCAACCAGGGGACCTATTGGGAGACCCAGTACTTC; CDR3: CASNQGTYWETQYF
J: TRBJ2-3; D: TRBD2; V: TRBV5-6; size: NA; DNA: TGTGCCAGCAGCTCCCTACGACTAGCGGGAATTGCAGATACGCAGTATTTT; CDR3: CASSSLRLAGIADTQYF
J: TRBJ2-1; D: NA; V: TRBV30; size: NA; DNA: TGTGCCTGGAGGACTGGAGCATACAATGAGCAGTTCTTC; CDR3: CAWRTGAYNEQFF
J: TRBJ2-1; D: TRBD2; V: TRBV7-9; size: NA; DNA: TGTGCCAGCAGCTTAGGGGCTAGCGGGCTCAATGAGCAGTTCTTC; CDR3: CASSLGASGLNEQFF
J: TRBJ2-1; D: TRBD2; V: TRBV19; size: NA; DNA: TGTGCCAGTAGAGAGAGCGGGAGAGGGCACAATGAGCAGTTCTTC; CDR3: CASRESGRGHNEQFF
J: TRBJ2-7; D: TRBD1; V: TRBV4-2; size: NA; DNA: TGTGCCAGCAGCCAAGAGGCGGGAGCGGACAGGGGCCACGAGCAGTACTTC; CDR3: CASSQEAGADRGHEQYF
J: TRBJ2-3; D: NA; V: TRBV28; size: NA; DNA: TGTGCCAGCAGTTTACGGGATACGCAGTATTTT; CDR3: CASSLRDTQYF
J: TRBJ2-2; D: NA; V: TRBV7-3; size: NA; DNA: TGTGCCAGCAGCCGACCTAGCCCGATCAACACCGGGGAGCTGTTTTTT; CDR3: CASSRPSPINTGELFF
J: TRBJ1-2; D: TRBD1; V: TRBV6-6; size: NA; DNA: TGTGCCAGCAGTTTACTAACGGGGACAGACTATGGCTACACCTTC; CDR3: CASSLLTGTDYGYTF
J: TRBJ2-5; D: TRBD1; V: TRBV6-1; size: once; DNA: TGTGCCAGCAGTGAGAGGGACAGGGTTGAGACCCAGTACTTC; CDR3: CASSERDRVETQYF
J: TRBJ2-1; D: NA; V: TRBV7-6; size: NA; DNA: TGTGCCAGCAGCTTGTCTTCAGAACCATACAATGAGCAGTTCTTC; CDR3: CASSLSSEPYNEQFF
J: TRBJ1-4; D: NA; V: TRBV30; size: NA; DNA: TGTGCCTGTTCCGACGGGTACCGAAAACTGTTTTTT; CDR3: CACSDGYRKLFF
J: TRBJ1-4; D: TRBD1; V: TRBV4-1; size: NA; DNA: TGCGCCAGCAGCCCGACAGGGGCTAATGAAAAACTGTTTTTT; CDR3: CASSPTGANEKLFF
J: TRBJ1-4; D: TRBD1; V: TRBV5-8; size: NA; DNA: TGTGCCAGCAGCTCCACCCCCTACAGGGGAGCGAGTGAAAAACTGTTTTTT; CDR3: CASSSTPYRGASEKLFF
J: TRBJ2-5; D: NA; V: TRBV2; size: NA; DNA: TGTGCCAGCAGCCAAGGGGAGAATTCAGAGACCCAGTACTTC; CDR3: CASSQGENSETQYF
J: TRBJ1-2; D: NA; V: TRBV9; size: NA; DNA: TGTGCCAGCAGCGTTAGGGACTATGGCTACACCTTC; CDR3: CASSVRDYGYTF
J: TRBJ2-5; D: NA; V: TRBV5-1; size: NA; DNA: TGCGCCAGCAGCTTGGTAGCTGGGTTTTTGGAGACCCAGTACTTC; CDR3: CASSLVAGFLETQYF
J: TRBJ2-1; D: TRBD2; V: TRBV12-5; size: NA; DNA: TGTGCTAGTGCCACCCGGGGGGGCCGGAATGAGCAGTTCTTC; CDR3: CASATRGGRNEQFF
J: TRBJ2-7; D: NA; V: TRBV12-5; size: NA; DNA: TGTGCTAGTGGTTTAAGTCGGGGCGAGCAGTACTTC; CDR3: CASGLSRGEQYF
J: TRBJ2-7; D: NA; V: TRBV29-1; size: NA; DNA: TGCAGCGTGGGCCCCCGGGCCTACGAGCAGTACTTC; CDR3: CSVGPRAYEQYF
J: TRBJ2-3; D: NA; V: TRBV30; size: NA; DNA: TGTGCCTGGAGTGAGCTTGGATTAGCTAGAGATACGCAGTATTTT; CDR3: CAWSELGLARDTQYF
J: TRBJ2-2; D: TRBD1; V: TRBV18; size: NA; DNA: TGTGCCAGCTCACCCCCTAACAGGGGGTCGAACACCGGGGAGCTGTTTTTT; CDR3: CASSPPNRGSNTGELFF
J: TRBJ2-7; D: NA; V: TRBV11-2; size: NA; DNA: TGTGCCAGCAGCTTACAGGGCAGCCCAACTGACTACGAGCAGTACTTC; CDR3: CASSLQGSPTDYEQYF
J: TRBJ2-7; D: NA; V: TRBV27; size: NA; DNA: TGTGCCAGCAGTTTATATGGGACAGGGACTTCTAGCGGGGGCTACGAGCAGTACTTC; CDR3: CASSLYGTGTSSGGYEQYF
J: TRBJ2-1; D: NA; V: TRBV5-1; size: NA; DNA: TGCGCCAGCAAGCCGACAGTCTCCTACAATGAGCAGTTCTTC; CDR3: CASKPTVSYNEQFF
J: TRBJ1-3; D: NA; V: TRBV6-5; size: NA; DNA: TGTGCCAGCAGTGGGTTGGCTGGAAACACCATATATTTT; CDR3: CASSGLAGNTIYF
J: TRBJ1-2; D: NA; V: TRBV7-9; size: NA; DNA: TGTGCCAGCAGCTTAGAGGGGGACTATGGCTACACCTTC; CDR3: CASSLEGDYGYTF
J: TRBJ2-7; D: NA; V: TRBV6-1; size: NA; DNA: TGTGCCAGCAGTAAAGCCTTAGCCTACGAGCAGTACTTC; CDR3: CASSKALAYEQYF
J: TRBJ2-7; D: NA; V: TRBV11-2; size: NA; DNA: TGTGCCAGCAGCTTAGATTATCTGAGCTCCTACGAGCAGTACTTC; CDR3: CASSLDYLSSYEQYF